Listed below are T cell receptor beta chains from one sample, sequenced in a study of OX40 agonist ivuxolimab in advanced cancers. Profiling relied on immunoSEQ multiplex PCR, and the TCRdb table lists in-frame clones only, not all of them. Counted here are roughly 60,000 clones, approximately 84% occurring once; the ten biggest clones make up around 4.7%. Source: CD4+ or CD8+ T cells sorted from blood, taken in a trial of the OX40 agonist ivuxolimab. These receptors originate from an adult with an advanced solid tumor such as melanoma, head and neck, liver or kidney cancer. Both conserved end residues are part of each CDR3. D genes are given only for firm matches. Rows give clone size only sometimes, using once, few, many, or a class for an expanded clone.

J gene: TRBJ2-7; CDR3 length: 14; clone size: -; D gene: TRBD2; V gene: TRBV27; CDR3 protein: CASRGLAERSEQYF; CDR3 DNA: TGTGCCAGCAGGGGACTAGCGGAAAGGAGCGAGCAGTACTTC
J gene: TRBJ2-3; CDR3 length: 14; clone size: -; D gene: -; V gene: TRBV7-9; CDR3 protein: CASSPFRGSDTQYF; CDR3 DNA: TGTGCCAGCAGCCCCTTTCGGGGATCAGATACGCAGTATTTT
J gene: TRBJ1-2; CDR3 length: 17; clone size: -; D gene: -; V gene: TRBV5-3; CDR3 protein: CARSPLWVPATNRGYTF; CDR3 DNA: TGTGCCAGAAGCCCACTTTGGGTTCCGGCGACAAACAGGGGCTACACCTTC
J gene: TRBJ2-1; CDR3 length: 17; clone size: -; D gene: -; V gene: TRBV10-3; CDR3 protein: CAIRAPVGLAGSNEQFF; CDR3 DNA: TGTGCCATCAGAGCACCTGTAGGTCTAGCCGGGAGCAATGAGCAGTTCTTC
J gene: TRBJ1-1; CDR3 length: 13; clone size: few; D gene: -; V gene: TRBV19; CDR3 protein: CASSISQNTEAFF; CDR3 DNA: TGTGCCAGTAGTATTTCGCAAAACACTGAAGCTTTCTTT
J gene: TRBJ2-1; CDR3 length: 14; clone size: -; D gene: TRBD2; V gene: TRBV5-1; CDR3 protein: CASSLLATANEQFF; CDR3 DNA: TGCGCCAGCAGCTTACTAGCGACCGCCAATGAGCAGTTCTTC
J gene: TRBJ2-1; CDR3 length: 15; clone size: -; D gene: -; V gene: TRBV19; CDR3 protein: CASSMGRSLSGEQFF; CDR3 DNA: TGTGCCAGTAGTATGGGCAGAAGTTTATCGGGTGAGCAGTTCTTC
J gene: TRBJ2-2; CDR3 length: 12; clone size: once; D gene: -; V gene: TRBV7-9; CDR3 protein: CASSSYTGELFF; CDR3 DNA: TGTGCCAGCAGCTCATACACCGGGGAGCTGTTTTTT
J gene: TRBJ2-7; CDR3 length: 15; clone size: -; D gene: -; V gene: TRBV5-6; CDR3 protein: CASSLEWPRSYEQYF; CDR3 DNA: TGTGCCAGCAGCTTAGAATGGCCGCGCTCCTACGAGCAGTACTTC
J gene: TRBJ2-1; CDR3 length: 11; clone size: -; D gene: -; V gene: TRBV5-4; CDR3 protein: CASSSTYEQFF; CDR3 DNA: TGTGCCAGCAGCTCTACGTATGAGCAGTTCTTC
J gene: TRBJ2-1; CDR3 length: 15; clone size: -; D gene: TRBD2; V gene: TRBV7-9; CDR3 protein: CASSRISGRSDEQFF; CDR3 DNA: TGTGCCAGCAGCCGCATTAGCGGGAGGTCCGATGAGCAGTTCTTC
J gene: TRBJ2-3; CDR3 length: 17; clone size: -; D gene: TRBD2; V gene: TRBV28; CDR3 protein: CASSSIGGGRGTDTQYF; CDR3 DNA: TGTGCCAGCAGTTCTATAGGTGGCGGGAGGGGCACAGATACGCAGTATTTT
J gene: TRBJ1-2; CDR3 length: 16; clone size: -; D gene: TRBD1; V gene: TRBV10-3; CDR3 protein: CAISAKREGALGGYTF; CDR3 DNA: TGTGCCATCAGTGCCAAGAGAGAGGGGGCGTTGGGGGGCTACACCTTC
J gene: TRBJ1-5; CDR3 length: 12; clone size: -; D gene: -; V gene: TRBV11-3; CDR3 protein: CASSTHRGPQHF; CDR3 DNA: TGTGCCAGCAGCACTCATAGAGGGCCCCAGCATTTT
J gene: TRBJ1-1; CDR3 length: 13; clone size: -; D gene: -; V gene: TRBV2; CDR3 protein: CASTTGVNTEAFF; CDR3 DNA: TGTGCCAGTACGACAGGAGTGAACACTGAAGCTTTCTTT
J gene: TRBJ2-3; CDR3 length: 12; clone size: -; D gene: -; V gene: TRBV25-1; CDR3 protein: CASSANLDTQYF; CDR3 DNA: TGTGCCAGCAGTGCAAATCTAGATACGCAGTATTTT